This T cell receptor beta chain was obtained from a study of blood T cells in healthy people across ages. This CDR3 has 15 residues. Looked up from germline, CDR1 is ENHRY and CDR2 is SYGVKD. This clonotype was detected a few times. A second roughly 6 to 11 cycle PCR used barcoded and J-beta primers. TCRdb analysed the 5' RACE reads with MiXCR anew, one entry per CDR3 protein. This table holds about 780,000 distinct CDR3 sequences, 20% to 30% found once. This sample was also put to use in a study of T cells of mothers and their children.

Sample: blood. The chain recombines TRBV10-3 with TRBJ2-1; 12 nucleotides agree with TRBD2. The J call may not be correct, given that the DNA end is closer to TRBJ2-5. This sequence originates from a boy between 10 and 17 years old in good health. The CDR3 loop is CAISERTSGDETQYF. As DNA, the CDR3 is TGTGCCATCAGTGAAAGGACTAGCGGGGATGAGACCCAGTACTTC.